The 18 T cell receptor beta chains reported below all come from one sample, sequenced in a study of blood T cell repertoires in COVID-19. Method: immunoSEQ multiplex PCR; TCRdb's copy keeps in-frame clones and lacks some. The sample shows 200,000 to 250,000 clones, more than 70% of them seen only once. Specimen: peripheral blood. The receptor set was obtained from an elderly woman with COVID-19, enrolled during active disease.

The chain is built from TRBV1 and TRBJ1-1; the D call of TRBD1 is as the table states it, not checked on the DNA. TRBV1 is assigned pseudogene status. This CDR3 contains 22 residues. The CDR3 DNA follows: TGCACCAGCAGCCGGCAAGGTCTGGGGCACTTTACAAAGCAGGGGACGAACACTGAAGCTTTCTTT. It encodes CTSSRQGLGHFTKQGTNTEAFF.

J is TRBJ1-1 and V is TRBV15; D ambiguous. CDR1 is LNHNV, CDR2 YYDKDF, per germline (reference sequence). Trimming shortened V by 0 bases and J by 1 base, and 9 bases separated the two germline ends. CDR3 size: 15 residues. The CDR3 here is CATSRERFQNTEAFF. In DNA form, the CDR3 reads TGTGCCACCAGCAGAGAGAGGTTTCAGAACACTGAAGCTTTCTTT.

The rearrangement links TRBV7-9 to TRBJ1-2; the D gene is possibly TRBD1 (5 bases). The CDR3 is made up of 13 amino acids. CDR1 and CDR2 from the germline V gene are SEHNR and FQNEAQ (reference sequence). Trimming took off 11 bases at V and 8 bases at J, with 21 bases between the two ends. The CDR3 is CAATAGPGGGYTF. The DNA of the CDR3 is TGTGCCGCCACGGCGGGGCCTGGGGGGGGCTACACCTTC.

The V gene is TRBV7-2, the J gene TRBJ2-3, with 11 positions matching TRBD2. The ends lost 8 bases at V and 2 bases at J; junction bases unmatched: 6. There are 15 residues in the CDR3. CDR1 SGHTA and CDR2 FQGNSA come from the germline V gene. The CDR3 bases are TGTGCCAGCGGATTTAGCGGGGGGGCCACAGATACGCAGTATTTT. Its protein product is CASGFSGGATDTQYF.

The chain couples TRBV7-3 to TRBJ2-6; TRBD2 might be the D (5 bases). The CDR3 covers 16 residues. Looked up from germline, CDR1 is SGHTA and CDR2 is FQGTGA. Trimming cost V 0 bases and J 7 bases, with 13 bases left between them. The CDR3: CASSLTGGQIANVLTF. CDR3 in DNA: TGTGCCAGCAGCTTAACAGGCGGGCAGATCGCCAACGTCCTGACTTTC.

This clone was seen only once. The V and J genes are TRBV11-2 and TRBJ2-2; TRBD2 matches 7 bases. CDR1 is SGHAT, CDR2 FQNNGV, per germline. V was pared by 1 base and J by 4 bases, with 9 bases of the junction left unmatched. The CDR3 covers 17 residues. CDR3 amino acids: CASSLAVLAATTGELFF. DNA for the CDR3: TGTGCCAGCAGCTTAGCCGTTCTAGCGGCAACCACCGGGGAGCTGTTTTTT.

The chain is built from TRBV5-4 and TRBJ1-1; D uncertain. CDR3 size: 15 residues. The V end was cut by 5 bases, the J end by 1 base, with 15 bases between. Germline lookup yields CDR1 SGHNT and CDR2 YYREEE (reference sequence). The CDR3 region is CASRSHAGGNTEAFF. DNA for the CDR3: TGTGCCAGCAGATCTCACGCGGGAGGGAACACTGAAGCTTTCTTT.

This clone was recorded only once. DNA of the CDR3: TGTGCCAGTACCTTGGGACAGGGGAACACAGATACGCAGTATTTT. Translating it yields CASTLGQGNTDTQYF. The rearrangement uses TRBV19 and TRBJ2-3; 10 bases match TRBD1. V lost 7 bases, J lost 2 bases, and 6 bases stayed unmatched. The CDR3 sequence is 15 residues long. The V gene's germline CDR1 is LNHDA and CDR2 SQIVND (reference sequence). Filled out from reference TRBV19 and TRBJ2-3, the complete variable domain reads DGGITQSPKYLFRKEGQNVTLSCEQNLNHDAMYWYRQDPGQGLRLIYYSQIVNDFQKGDIAEGYSVSREKKESFPLTVTSAQKNPTAFYLCASTLGQGNTDTQYFGPGTRLTVL.

This chain uses TRBV5-4 with TRBJ1-2, with a tentative D call TRBD1 (5 bases). Trimming stripped 4 bases from V and 8 bases from J, with 15 bases between. The CDR3 loop spans 13 amino acids. In germline, CDR1 is SGHNT, CDR2 YYREEE (reference sequence). CDR3 bases: TGTGCCAGCAGCCCCCCACTAGCAGGGGGCTACACCTTC. This codes for CASSPPLAGGYTF.

The chain combines TRBV5-6 with TRBJ1-5, with D maybe TRBD1 (5 bases). CDR1 is SGHDT and CDR2 is YYEEEE in the germline V gene. The CDR3 extends over 14 amino acids. V was trimmed by 2 bases and J by 3 bases, leaving 9 bases between them. The CDR3 is CASSFSGTNQPQHF. CDR3 in DNA: TGTGCCAGCAGCTTTAGCGGGACCAATCAGCCCCAGCATTTT.

The rearrangement links TRBV9 to TRBJ1-3, with TRBD1 identical over 7 bases. This CDR3 region has 14 residues. Looked up from germline, CDR1 is SGDLS and CDR2 is YYNGEE. Trimming cost V 4 bases and J 4 bases; bases outside gene matches: 5. The CDR3 DNA sequence: TGTGCCAGCAGCTACACAGGGGACGGAAACACCATATATTTT. As protein: CASSYTGDGNTIYF.

The V gene is TRBV19, the J gene TRBJ2-2; 9 nucleotides line up with TRBD1. The CDR3 consists of 15 residues. V was pared by 6 bases and J by 1 base, with 3 bases of the junction left unmatched. Looked up from germline, CDR1 is LNHDA and CDR2 is SQIVND (reference sequence). The CDR3 is CASRGGQGNTGELFF. In DNA, the CDR3 is TGTGCCAGTAGGGGGGGACAGGGGAACACCGGGGAGCTGTTTTTT.

This CDR3 is CASSLGVVAGANTQYF. CDR3 sequence (DNA): TGTGCCAGCAGCTTAGGGGTGGTAGCGGGGGCGAATACGCAGTATTTT. The chain carries TRBV7-2 and TRBJ2-3; 9 nucleotides agree with TRBD2. Losses at the gene ends were 1 base for V and 7 bases for J; bases not matched to a gene: 9. Germline V gene data show CDR1 as SGHTA and CDR2 as FQGNSA. The CDR3 totals 16 residues.

Written as DNA, the CDR3 is TGTGCCAGCTCACTAAGCCGGGACAGGGTGGATGGCTACACCTTC. Protein: CASSLSRDRVDGYTF. V is TRBV18 and J is TRBJ1-2; 9 positions agree with TRBD1. Trimming cost V 4 bases and J 6 bases; bases outside gene matches: 9. CDR1 and CDR2 (germline): KGHSH, LQKENI. This CDR3 contains 15 residues.

In its sample, this clone was seen once. This chain connects TRBV5-1 to TRBJ1-1; 8 bases are a match to TRBD1. With 3 bases clipped from V and 1 base from J, the junction kept 2 bases outside the gene matches. This CDR3 is 14 amino acids long. Germline V gene sequence: CDR1 SGHRS, CDR2 YFSETQ. For the CDR3, the DNA is TGCGCCAGCAGCTGGGGACAGGAGAACACTGAAGCTTTCTTT. Translated, it gives CASSWGQENTEAFF.

This clone appeared once. This chain joins TRBV5-4 and TRBJ2-2, with a weak D call TRBD2 (7 bases). The CDR3 runs 16 residues. CDR1 and CDR2 from the germline V gene are SGHNT and YYREEE (reference sequence). V lost 3 bases and J lost 4, with 16 bases in between. The CDR3 loop is CASSSRGGAITGELFF. The CDR3 nucleotides are TGTGCCAGCAGCTCGAGGGGGGGCGCAATCACCGGGGAGCTGTTTTTT. Complete variable domain (other parts from reference TRBV5-4 and TRBJ2-2): ETGVTQSPTHLIKTRGQQVTLRCSSQSGHNTVSWYQQALGQGPQFIFQYYREEENGRGNFPPRFSGLQFPNYSSELNVNALELDDSALYLCASSSRGGAITGELFFGEGSRLTVL.

This clone occurred once. The chain carries TRBV5-1 and TRBJ1-2, with TRBD1 matching 7 bases. CDR1 and CDR2 (germline): SGHRS, YFSETQ. CDR3 length: 14 residues. Trimming removed 6 bases from V and 4 bases from J; junction bases left unmatched: 9. The DNA of the CDR3 is TGCGCCAGCACCCTATACAGGGGAAGCTATGGCTACACCTTC. Translation gives CASTLYRGSYGYTF.

A few counts support this clone. The chain combines TRBV5-8 with TRBJ2-1; 8 nucleotides align to TRBD1. This CDR3 is 12 amino acids long. The germline V gene has CDR1 SGHTS and CDR2 YDEGEE. V lost 0 bases and J lost 15; bases outside the gene matches: 5. The CDR3 region has the DNA TGTGCCAGCAGCTTGGAAGGGGACAGGCCGTTCTTC. The encoded protein is CASSLEGDRPFF. Looking up the rest from reference TRBV5-8 and TRBJ2-1 gives the full variable domain: EAGVTQSPTHLIKTRGQQATLRCSPISGHTSVYWYQQALGLGLQFLLWYDEGEERNRGNFPPRFSGRQFPNYSSELNVNALELEDSALYLCASSLEGDRPFFGPGTRLTVL.